The 6 T cell receptor beta chains below were found in one sample sequenced in a study of blood T cells in healthy people across ages (dated by TCRdb to the mid-2010s). The library was made by 5' RACE. TCRdb names Illumina HiSeq 2500 as the instrument used. The second PCR ran for about 7 to 11 cycles and used a J-beta primer mix along with a sample-barcoded 5' primer. TCRdb ran its own pipeline on the public reads, namely fastp trimming at Q25 and MiXCR clone calling, and kept in-frame beta chains. Every CDR3 protein is listed once, alongside the most common genes and DNA of its rows. Within this sample are around 1.1 million distinct CDR3 sequences, with around two fifths of them counted one time only. 10% to 15% of the sample is taken by the ten largest. The sample taken for sequencing was blood. These receptors all come from a man aged 18 to 29 in good health.

The genes are TRBV29-1 and TRBJ2-1; TRBD2 is a possible D gene (7 bases). The better agreement between TRBJ2-7 and the DNA end casts doubt on the J call. The CDR3 has 14 amino acids. The germline gives CDR1 SQVTM, CDR2 ANQGSEA. The CDR3 DNA reads TGCAGCGTTACAGGGAGGGCCTCCTACAATGAGCAGTACTTC. Amino acids: CSVTGRASYNEQYF.

V usage is TRBV6-2 or TRBV6-3 and J usage is TRBJ2-3; the match to TRBD2 covers 11 bases. Germline CDR1 reads MNHEY; CDR2 reads SVGEGT. This CDR3 comprises 16 residues. V shed 6 bases and J 4 bases; nucleotides not matched to a gene: 9. The CDR3 is CASRHRLAGGADTQYF. In nucleotides, the CDR3 is TGTGCCAGCAGACACCGGCTAGCGGGGGGCGCAGATACGCAGTATTTT.

The chain recombines TRBV12-3 or TRBV12-4 with TRBJ2-1; TRBD1 matches 8 bases. The CDR3 spans 15 residues. The junction had 10 bases not matched to a gene; V was cut back by 5 bases and J by 7 bases. In DNA, the CDR3 is TGTGCCAGCAGTCCCGGCCAGGGGGCTCTGAATGAGCAGTTCTTC. It yields the protein CASSPGQGALNEQFF.

The chain links TRBV12-3 or TRBV12-4 to TRBJ2-5, with TRBD1 matching over 7 bases. The V gene end was trimmed by 5 bases and the J gene end by 11 bases; junction bases not matched to a gene: 17. This CDR3 has 15 amino acids. The CDR3 sequence: CASSRTGLPGNEQYF. CDR3 nucleotides: TGTGCCAGCAGTCGGACAGGTCTTCCTGGCAATGAGCAGTACTTC.

The genes are TRBV12-3 or TRBV12-4 and TRBJ1-1, with D maybe TRBD1 (5 bases). Between the trimmed V and J ends, which lost 0 bases and 1 base, there was a span of 12 bases. The CDR3 has 16 residues. CDR3 in DNA: TGTGCCAGCAGTTTAGCCCCGGGACGCTGGAACACTGAAGCTTTCTTT. Translation: CASSLAPGRWNTEAFF.

This sequence joins TRBV28 and TRBJ1-2; tentatively, D is TRBD1 (6 bases). Germline-derived CDR1 and CDR2 are MDHEN and SYDVKM. This CDR3 is built from 16 residues. Trimming took 5 bases from V and 1 from J, leaving 17 bases between them. In DNA form, the CDR3 reads TGTGCCAGCAGTCCCCCAGGACAGCGCTTTAACTATGGCTACACCTTC. This codes for CASSPPGQRFNYGYTF.